This T cell receptor beta chain was sequenced in a study of blood T cells in healthy people across ages. Notes on the study in general: Because sorting was not performed, PBMCs prevented conclusive naive versus antigen-experienced comparison.

Regarding this clonotype: Its antigen is undetermined.

CDR3 length equals 16 residues. V lost 1 base to trimming and J lost 6 bases; unmatched junction nucleotides: 6. The germline CDR1 and CDR2 sequences are SEHNR and FQNEAQ (reference sequence). Next came a second PCR, run for about 6 to 12 cycles, which used a sample-barcoded 5' primer along with a J-beta primer mix. Through a template-switch adaptor with 12 random nucleotides, each cDNA molecule received a tag. TCRdb reanalysed the 5' RACE reads using MiXCR and keeps one entry per CDR3 protein. Of 650,000 to 800,000 distinct CDR3 sequences in the sample, around 43% were seen once. The sequencing sample was made of blood. The V and J genes are TRBV7-9 and TRBJ2-1; 10 nucleotides line up with TRBD2. This receptor was obtained from a man aged 60-69 years in good health. The CDR3 loop reads CASSLGRTSGGNEQFF. The CDR3 DNA reads as TGTGCCAGCAGCTTAGGAAGGACTAGCGGCGGCAATGAGCAGTTCTTC. Based on the CDR3 plus reference TRBV7-9 and TRBJ2-1, the full variable domain is DTGVSQNPRHKITKRGQNVTFRCDPISEHNRLYWYRQTLGQGPEFLTYFQNEAQLEKSRLLSDRFSAERPKGSFSTLEIQRTEQGDSAMYLCASSLGRTSGGNEQFFGPGTRLTVL.